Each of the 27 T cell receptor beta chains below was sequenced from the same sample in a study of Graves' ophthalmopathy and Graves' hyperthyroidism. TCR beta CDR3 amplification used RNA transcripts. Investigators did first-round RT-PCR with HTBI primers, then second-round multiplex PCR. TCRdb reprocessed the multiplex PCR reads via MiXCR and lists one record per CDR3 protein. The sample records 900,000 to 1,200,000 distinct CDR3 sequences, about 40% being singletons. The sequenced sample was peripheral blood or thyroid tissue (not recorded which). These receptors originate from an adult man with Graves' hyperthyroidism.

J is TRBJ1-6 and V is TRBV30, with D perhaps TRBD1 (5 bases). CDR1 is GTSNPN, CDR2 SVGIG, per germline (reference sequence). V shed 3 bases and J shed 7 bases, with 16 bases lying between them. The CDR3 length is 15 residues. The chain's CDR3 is CAWRGYGTANSPLHF. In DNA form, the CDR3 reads TGTGCCTGGAGGGGGTATGGGACCGCCAATTCACCCCTCCACTTT. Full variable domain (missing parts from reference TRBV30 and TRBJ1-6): SQTIHQWPATLVQPVGSPLSLECTVEGTSNPNLYWYRQAAGRGLQLLFYSVGIGQISSEVPQNLSASRPQDRQFILSSKKLLLSDSGFYLCAWRGYGTANSPLHFGNGTRLTVT.

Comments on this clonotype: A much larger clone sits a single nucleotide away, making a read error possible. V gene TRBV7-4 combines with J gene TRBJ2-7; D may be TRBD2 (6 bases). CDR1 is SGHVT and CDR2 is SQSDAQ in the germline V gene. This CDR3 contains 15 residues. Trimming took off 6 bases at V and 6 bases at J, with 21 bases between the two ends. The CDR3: CASRRTIWRLGEQYF. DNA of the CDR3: TGTGCCAGCAGGCGGACTATCTGGCGTTTGGGCGAGCAGTACTTC.

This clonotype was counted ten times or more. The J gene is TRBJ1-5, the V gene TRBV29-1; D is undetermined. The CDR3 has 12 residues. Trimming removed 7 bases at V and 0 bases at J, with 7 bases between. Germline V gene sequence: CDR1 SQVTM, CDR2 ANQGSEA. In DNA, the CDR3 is TGCAGCGCAGGAAATAGCAATCAGCCCCAGCATTTT. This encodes CSAGNSNQPQHF.

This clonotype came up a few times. The CDR3 nucleotides read TGTGCCAGTGACAGCTACGAGCAGTACTTC. Its translation: CASDSYEQYF. This sequence joins TRBV6-5 and TRBJ2-7; D is possibly TRBD1 (5 bases). CDR1 and CDR2 from the germline V gene are MNHEY and SVGAGI. This CDR3 contains 10 residues. V was pared by 9 bases and J by 3 bases, with 6 bases between.

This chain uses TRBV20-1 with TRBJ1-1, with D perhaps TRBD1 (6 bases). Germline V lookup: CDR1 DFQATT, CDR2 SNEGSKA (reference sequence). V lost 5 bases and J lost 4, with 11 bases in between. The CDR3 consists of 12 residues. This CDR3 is CSADQGITEAFF. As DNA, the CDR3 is TGCAGTGCTGACCAGGGGATCACTGAAGCTTTCTTT.

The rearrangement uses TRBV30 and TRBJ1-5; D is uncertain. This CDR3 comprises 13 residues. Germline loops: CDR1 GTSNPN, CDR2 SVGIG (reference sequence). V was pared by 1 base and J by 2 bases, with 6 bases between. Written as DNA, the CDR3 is TGTGCCTGGAGTGCGGCGGGCAATCAGCCCCAGCATTTT. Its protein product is CAWSAAGNQPQHF.

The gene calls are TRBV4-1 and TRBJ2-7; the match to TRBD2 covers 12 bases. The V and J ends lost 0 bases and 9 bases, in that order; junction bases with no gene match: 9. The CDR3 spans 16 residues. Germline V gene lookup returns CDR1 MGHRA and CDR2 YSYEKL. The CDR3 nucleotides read TGCGCCAGCAGCCAAGATTTGGCTAGCGGGGGGGGTGGGCAGTACTTC. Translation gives CASSQDLASGGGGQYF.

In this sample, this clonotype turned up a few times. The CDR3 here is CATSRETGTYGYTF. The CDR3 DNA is TGTGCCACCAGCAGAGAGACGGGAACCTATGGCTACACCTTC. The chain joins TRBV15 to TRBJ1-2; D is undetermined. Trimming took 0 bases from V and 4 from J, leaving 9 bases between them. This CDR3 region has 14 residues. Germline CDR1 and CDR2: LNHNV and YYDKDF (reference sequence).

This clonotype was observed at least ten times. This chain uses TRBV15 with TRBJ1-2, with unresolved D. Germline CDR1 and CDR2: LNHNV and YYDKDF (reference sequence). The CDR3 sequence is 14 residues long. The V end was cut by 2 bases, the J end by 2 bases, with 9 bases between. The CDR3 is CATSRPDGNYGYTF. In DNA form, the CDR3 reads TGTGCCACCAGCAGACCAGACGGGAACTATGGCTACACCTTC.

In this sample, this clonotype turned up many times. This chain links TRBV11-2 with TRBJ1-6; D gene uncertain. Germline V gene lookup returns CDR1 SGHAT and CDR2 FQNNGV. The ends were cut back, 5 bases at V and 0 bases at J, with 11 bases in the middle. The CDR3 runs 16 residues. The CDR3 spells CASSPRASSYNSPLHF. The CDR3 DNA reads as TGTGCCAGCAGCCCAAGAGCGAGCTCCTATAATTCACCCCTCCACTTT.

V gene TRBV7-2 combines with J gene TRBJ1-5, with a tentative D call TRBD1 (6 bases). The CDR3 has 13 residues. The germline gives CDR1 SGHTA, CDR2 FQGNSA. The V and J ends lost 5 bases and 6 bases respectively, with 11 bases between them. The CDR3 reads CASSPGTSQPQHF. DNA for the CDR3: TGTGCCAGCAGCCCCGGGACAAGTCAGCCCCAGCATTTT.

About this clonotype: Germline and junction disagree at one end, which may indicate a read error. The CDR3 DNA sequence: TGTGCCAGTAGAACCGGGACAGGGGGGCCTTCCTATGGCCACACCTTC. This encodes CASRTGTGGPSYGHTF. The V call is TRBV25-1, the J call TRBJ1-2; 11 nucleotides agree with TRBD1. Germline-derived CDR1 and CDR2 are MGHDK and SYGVNS. CDR3 length: 16 residues.

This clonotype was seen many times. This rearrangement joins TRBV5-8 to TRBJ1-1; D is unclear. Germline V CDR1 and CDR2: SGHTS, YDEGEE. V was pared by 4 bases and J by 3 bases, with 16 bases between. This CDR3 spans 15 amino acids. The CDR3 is CASSRNSGADTEAFF. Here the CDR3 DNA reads TGTGCCAGCAGCCGAAACTCAGGAGCGGACACTGAAGCTTTCTTT.

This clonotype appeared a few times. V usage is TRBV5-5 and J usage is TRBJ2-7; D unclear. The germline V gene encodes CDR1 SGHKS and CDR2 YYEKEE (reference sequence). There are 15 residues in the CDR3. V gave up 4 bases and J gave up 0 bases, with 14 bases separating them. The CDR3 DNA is TGTGCCAGCAGCCAAGAATGGCAGCGCTCCTACGAGCAGTACTTC. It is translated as CASSQEWQRSYEQYF.

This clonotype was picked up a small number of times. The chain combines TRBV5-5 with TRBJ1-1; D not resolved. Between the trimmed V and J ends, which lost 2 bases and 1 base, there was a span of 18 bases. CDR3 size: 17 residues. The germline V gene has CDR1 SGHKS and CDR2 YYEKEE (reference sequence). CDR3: CASSFGRGDTKNTEAFF. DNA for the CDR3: TGTGCCAGCAGCTTTGGCAGAGGCGACACAAAGAACACTGAAGCTTTCTTT.

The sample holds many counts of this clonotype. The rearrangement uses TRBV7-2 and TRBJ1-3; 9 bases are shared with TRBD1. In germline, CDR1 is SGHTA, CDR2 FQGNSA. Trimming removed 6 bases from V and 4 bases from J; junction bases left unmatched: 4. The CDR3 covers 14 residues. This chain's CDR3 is CASSWTGAGNTIYF. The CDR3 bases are TGTGCCAGCAGTTGGACAGGGGCCGGAAACACCATATATTTT.

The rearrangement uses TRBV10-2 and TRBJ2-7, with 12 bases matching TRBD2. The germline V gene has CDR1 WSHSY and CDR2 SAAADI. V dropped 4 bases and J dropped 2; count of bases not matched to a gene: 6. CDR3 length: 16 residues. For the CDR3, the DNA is TGCGCCAGCAGTGCCGGACTAGCGGGACAAGCCTACGAGCAGTACTTC. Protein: CASSAGLAGQAYEQYF.

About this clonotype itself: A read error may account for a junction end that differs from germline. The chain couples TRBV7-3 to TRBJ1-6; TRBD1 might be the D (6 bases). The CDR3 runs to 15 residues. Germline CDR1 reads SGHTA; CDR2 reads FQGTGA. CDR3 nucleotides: TGTGCCAGCAGCACACGACAGGAGGCGAATTCACCCCCCCACTTT. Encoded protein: CASSTRQEANSPPHF.

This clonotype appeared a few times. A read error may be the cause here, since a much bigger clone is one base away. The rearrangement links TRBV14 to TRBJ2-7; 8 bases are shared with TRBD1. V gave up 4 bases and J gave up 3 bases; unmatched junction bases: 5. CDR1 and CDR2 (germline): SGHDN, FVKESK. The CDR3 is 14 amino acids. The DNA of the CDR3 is TGTGCCAGCAGCCGACAGGGGTCAAACTACGAGCAGTACTTC. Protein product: CASSRQGSNYEQYF.

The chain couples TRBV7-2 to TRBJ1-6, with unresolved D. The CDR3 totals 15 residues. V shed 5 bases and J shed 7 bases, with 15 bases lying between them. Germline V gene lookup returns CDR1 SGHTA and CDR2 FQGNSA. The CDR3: CASSHVGAVNSPLHF. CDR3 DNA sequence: TGTGCCAGCAGCCACGTAGGCGCCGTCAATTCACCCCTCCACTTT.

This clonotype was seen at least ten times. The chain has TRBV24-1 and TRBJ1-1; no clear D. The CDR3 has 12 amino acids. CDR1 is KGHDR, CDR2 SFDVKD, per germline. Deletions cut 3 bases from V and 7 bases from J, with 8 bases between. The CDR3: CATSDGDLEAFF. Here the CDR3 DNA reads TGTGCCACCAGTGATGGCGACCTTGAAGCTTTCTTT.

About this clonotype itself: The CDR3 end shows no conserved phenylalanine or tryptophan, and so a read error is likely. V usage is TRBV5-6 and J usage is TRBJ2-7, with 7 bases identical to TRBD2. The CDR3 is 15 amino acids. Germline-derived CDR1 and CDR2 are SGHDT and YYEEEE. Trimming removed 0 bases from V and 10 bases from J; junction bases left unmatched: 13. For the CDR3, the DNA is TGTGCCAGCAGCTTGGGGCGGGACTACACCAACGGACAGTACTAC. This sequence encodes CASSLGRDYTNGQYY.

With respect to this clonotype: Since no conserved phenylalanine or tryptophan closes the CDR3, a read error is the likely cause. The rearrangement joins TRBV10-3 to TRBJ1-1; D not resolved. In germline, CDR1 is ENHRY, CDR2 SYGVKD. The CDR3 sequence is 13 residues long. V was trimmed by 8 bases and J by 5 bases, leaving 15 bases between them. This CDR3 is CAISGPEGTEAFL. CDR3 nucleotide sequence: TGTGCCATCTCAGGCCCCGAGGGAACTGAAGCTTTCCTT.

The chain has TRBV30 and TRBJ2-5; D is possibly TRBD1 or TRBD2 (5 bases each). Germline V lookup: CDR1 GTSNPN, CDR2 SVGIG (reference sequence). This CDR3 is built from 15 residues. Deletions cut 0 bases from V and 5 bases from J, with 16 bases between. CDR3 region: CAWSVVQGPGETQYF. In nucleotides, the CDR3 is TGTGCCTGGAGTGTAGTGCAGGGCCCGGGGGAGACCCAGTACTTC.

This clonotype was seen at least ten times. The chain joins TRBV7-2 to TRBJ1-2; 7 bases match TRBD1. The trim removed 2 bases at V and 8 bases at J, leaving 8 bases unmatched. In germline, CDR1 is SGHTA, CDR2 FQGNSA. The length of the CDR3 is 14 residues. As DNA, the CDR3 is TGTGCCAGCAGCTTACCCACAGGGGTGGGCGGCTACACCTTC. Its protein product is CASSLPTGVGGYTF.

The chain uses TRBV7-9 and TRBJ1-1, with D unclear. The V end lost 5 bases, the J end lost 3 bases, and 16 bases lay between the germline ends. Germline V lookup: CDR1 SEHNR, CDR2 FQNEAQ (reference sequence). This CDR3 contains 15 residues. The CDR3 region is CASSSSETWDTEAFF. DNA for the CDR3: TGTGCCAGCAGCAGTTCTGAGACGTGGGACACTGAAGCTTTCTTT.

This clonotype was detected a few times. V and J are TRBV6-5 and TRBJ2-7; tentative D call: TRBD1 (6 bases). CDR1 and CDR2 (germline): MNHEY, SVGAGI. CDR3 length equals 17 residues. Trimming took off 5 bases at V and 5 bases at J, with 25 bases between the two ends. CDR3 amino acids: CASSESRGSFSRDEQYF. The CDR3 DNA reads TGTGCCAGCAGTGAAAGTAGGGGGAGTTTTTCTAGGGACGAGCAGTACTTC.